The source of this T cell receptor beta chain is a study of CD8 T cells in Susac syndrome. The RNA, roughly 0.5 to 1 ug, was put through reverse transcription using random hexamers. TCRdb redid the calling of the immunoSEQ multiplex PCR reads with MiXCR, one entry per CDR3 protein. In the table there are hundreds of thousands of distinct CDR3 sequences, 90% to 96% of which are singletons. The germline gives CDR1 LGHNA, CDR2 YNFKEQ. Trimming shortened V by 0 bases and J by 10 bases, and 19 bases separated the two germline ends. The CDR3 runs to 16 residues. The TCR comes from a human donor with Susac syndrome. This rearrangement joins TRBV4-2 to TRBJ1-5; no reliable D call. Sequences were obtained from CD4+ T cells from PBMCs. CDR3 nucleotide sequence: TGTGCCAGCAGCCAAGATTCCTACACCCCCATCCAACCCCAGCATTTT. Amino acids: CASSQDSYTPIQPQHF.